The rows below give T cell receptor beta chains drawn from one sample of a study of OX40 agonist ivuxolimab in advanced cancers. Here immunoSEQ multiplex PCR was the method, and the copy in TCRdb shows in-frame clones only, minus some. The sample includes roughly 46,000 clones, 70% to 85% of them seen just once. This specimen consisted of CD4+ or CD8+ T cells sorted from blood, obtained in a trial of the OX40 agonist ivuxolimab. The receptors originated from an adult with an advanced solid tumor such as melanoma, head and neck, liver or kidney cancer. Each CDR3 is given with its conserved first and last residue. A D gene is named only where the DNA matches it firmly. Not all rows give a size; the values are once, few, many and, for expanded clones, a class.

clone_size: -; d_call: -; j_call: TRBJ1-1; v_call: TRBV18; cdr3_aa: CASSPFGNTEAFF; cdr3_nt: TGTGCCAGCTCACCATTCGGAAACACTGAAGCTTTCTTT
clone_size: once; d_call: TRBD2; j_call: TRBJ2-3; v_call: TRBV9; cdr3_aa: CASSVVGGAADTQYF; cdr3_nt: TGTGCCAGCAGCGTAGTCGGGGGGGCCGCAGATACGCAGTATTTT
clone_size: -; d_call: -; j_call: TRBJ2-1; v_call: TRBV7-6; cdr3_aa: CASSLAIGVRYNEQFF; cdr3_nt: TGTGCCAGCAGCTTAGCGATAGGGGTTCGCTACAATGAGCAGTTCTTC
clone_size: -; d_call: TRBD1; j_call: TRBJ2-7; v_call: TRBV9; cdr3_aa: CASTAGTGTYEQYF; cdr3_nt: TGTGCCAGCACCGCTGGGACAGGGACGTACGAGCAGTACTTC
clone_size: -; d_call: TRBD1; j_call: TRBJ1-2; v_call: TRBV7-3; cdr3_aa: CASSLGADRGPPNYGYTF; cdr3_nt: TGTGCCAGCAGCTTAGGGGCGGACAGGGGGCCTCCTAACTATGGCTACACCTTC
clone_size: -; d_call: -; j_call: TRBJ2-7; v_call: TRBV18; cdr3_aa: CASSPGSGFHEQYF; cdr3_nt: TGTGCCAGCTCACCTGGTTCGGGGTTCCACGAGCAGTACTTC
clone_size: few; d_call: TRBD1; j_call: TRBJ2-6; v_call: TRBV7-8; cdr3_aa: CASSSWTGGSGANVLTF; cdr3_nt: TGTGCCAGCAGCTCCTGGACAGGGGGCTCTGGGGCCAACGTCCTGACTTTC
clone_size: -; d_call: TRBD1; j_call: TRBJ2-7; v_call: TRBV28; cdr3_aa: CASLNSGTGFYEQYF; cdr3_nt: TGTGCCAGCTTGAACTCCGGGACAGGTTTCTACGAGCAGTACTTC
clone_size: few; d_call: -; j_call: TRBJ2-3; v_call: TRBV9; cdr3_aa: CASSPQQRDTQYF; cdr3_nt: TGTGCCAGCAGCCCCCAGCAAAGGGATACGCAGTATTTT
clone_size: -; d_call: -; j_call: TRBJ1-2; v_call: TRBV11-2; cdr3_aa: CASSPRLADSLGYTF; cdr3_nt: TGTGCCAGCAGCCCCCGCCTGGCAGATTCCCTGGGCTACACCTTC
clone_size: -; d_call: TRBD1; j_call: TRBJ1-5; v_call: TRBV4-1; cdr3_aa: CASSRGTGENQPQHF; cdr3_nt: TGTGCCAGCAGCCGAGGGACAGGGGAGAATCAGCCCCAGCATTTT
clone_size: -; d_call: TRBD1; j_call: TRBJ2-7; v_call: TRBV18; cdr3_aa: CASSPKAGQGAYEQYF; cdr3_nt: TGTGCCAGCTCACCGAAAGCGGGACAGGGAGCCTACGAGCAGTACTTC
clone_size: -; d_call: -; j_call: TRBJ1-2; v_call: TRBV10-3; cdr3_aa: CAISAAGDGYTF; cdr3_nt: TGTGCCATCAGTGCGGCCGGGGACGGCTACACCTTC
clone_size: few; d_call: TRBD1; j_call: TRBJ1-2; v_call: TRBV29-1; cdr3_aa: CSVGTGSSYGYTF; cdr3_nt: TGCAGCGTTGGGACAGGGTCGAGCTATGGCTACACCTTC
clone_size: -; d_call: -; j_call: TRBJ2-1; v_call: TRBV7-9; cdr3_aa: CASSLDGRPYNEQFF; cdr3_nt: TGTGCCAGCAGCTTAGACGGGAGACCCTACAATGAGCAGTTCTTC
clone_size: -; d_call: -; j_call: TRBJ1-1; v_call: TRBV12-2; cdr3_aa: CASRFYRDSMNTEAFF; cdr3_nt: TGTGCAAGTCGCTTTTACAGGGATTCCATGAACACTGAAGCTTTCTTT
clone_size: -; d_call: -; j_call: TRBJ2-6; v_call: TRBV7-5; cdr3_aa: CARIPCRQSRANVLTF; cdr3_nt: TGTGCCAGAATTCCGTGTAGACAAAGTCGGGCCAACGTCCTGACTTTC
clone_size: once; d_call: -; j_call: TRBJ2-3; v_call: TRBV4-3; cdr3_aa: CASSHPGTDTQYF; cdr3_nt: TGCGCCAGCAGCCATCCAGGGACAGATACGCAGTATTTT
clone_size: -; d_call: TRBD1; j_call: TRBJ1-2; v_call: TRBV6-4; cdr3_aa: CASTLRQGAGDYTF; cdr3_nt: TGTGCCAGCACCCTACGACAGGGGGCAGGGGACTACACCTTC
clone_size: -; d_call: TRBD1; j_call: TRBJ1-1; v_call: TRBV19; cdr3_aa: CASVRQGGTEAFF; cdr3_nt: TGTGCCAGTGTTAGACAGGGGGGCACTGAAGCTTTCTTT
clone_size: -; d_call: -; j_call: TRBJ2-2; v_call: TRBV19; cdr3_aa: CASSIGETANTGELFF; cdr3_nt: TGTGCCAGTAGTATAGGGGAGACAGCAAACACCGGGGAGCTGTTTTTT
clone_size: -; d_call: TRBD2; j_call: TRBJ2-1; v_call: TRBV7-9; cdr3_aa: CASSLYGGGGRPSYNEQFF; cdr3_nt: TGTGCCAGCAGCTTATACGGGGGGGGCGGGCGCCCCTCCTACAATGAGCAGTTCTTC
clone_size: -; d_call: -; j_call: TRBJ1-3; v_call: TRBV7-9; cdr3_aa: CASSLQGVGNTIYF; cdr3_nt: TGTGCCAGCAGCTTACAGGGAGTTGGAAACACCATATATTTT
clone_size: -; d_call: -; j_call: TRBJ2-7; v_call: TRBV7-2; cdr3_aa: CASSGGHSYEQYF; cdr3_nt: TGTGCCAGCAGCGGAGGACACTCCTACGAGCAGTACTTC
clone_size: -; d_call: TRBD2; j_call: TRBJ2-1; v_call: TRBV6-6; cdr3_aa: CASSLIGTSISEQFF; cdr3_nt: TGTGCCAGCAGTTTAATCGGGACTAGCATCAGTGAGCAGTTCTTC
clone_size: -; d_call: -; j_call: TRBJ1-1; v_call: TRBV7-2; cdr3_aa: CASSADRNTEAFF; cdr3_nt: TGTGCCAGCAGCGCAGACAGGAACACTGAAGCTTTCTTT
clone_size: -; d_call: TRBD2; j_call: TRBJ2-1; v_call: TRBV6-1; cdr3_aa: CASSGSGRVNEQFF; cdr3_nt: TGTGCCAGCAGTGGTAGCGGGAGGGTAAATGAGCAGTTCTTC
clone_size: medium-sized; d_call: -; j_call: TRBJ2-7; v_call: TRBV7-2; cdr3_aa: CASSLIRSGEQYF; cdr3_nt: TGTGCCAGCAGCCTAATTCGATCGGGGGAGCAGTACTTC
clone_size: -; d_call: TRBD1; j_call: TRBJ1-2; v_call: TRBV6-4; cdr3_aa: CASSRRQGSNGYTF; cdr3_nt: TGTGCCAGCAGTAGAAGACAGGGGAGTAATGGCTACACCTTC
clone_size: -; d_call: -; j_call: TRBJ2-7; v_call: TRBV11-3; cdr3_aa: CASSLDNQILPSLGIEQYF; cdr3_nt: TGTGCCAGCAGCTTAGATAATCAGATACTACCTTCCTTAGGAATCGAGCAGTACTTC
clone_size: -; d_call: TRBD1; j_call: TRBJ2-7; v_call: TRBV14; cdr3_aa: CASSQAGRGLDEQYF; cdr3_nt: TGTGCCAGCAGCCAAGCTGGCAGGGGGCTCGACGAGCAGTACTTC
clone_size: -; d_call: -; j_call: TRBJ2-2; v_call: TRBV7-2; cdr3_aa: CASSGFWPTGELFF; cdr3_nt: TGTGCCAGCAGCGGATTCTGGCCCACCGGGGAGCTGTTTTTT
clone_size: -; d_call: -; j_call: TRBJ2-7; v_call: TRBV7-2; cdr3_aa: CASSLDRQGFPYEQYF; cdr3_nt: TGTGCCAGCAGCTTAGATCGGCAGGGGTTCCCCTACGAGCAGTACTTC
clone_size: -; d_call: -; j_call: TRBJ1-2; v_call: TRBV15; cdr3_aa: CATSRDQEAGVGRGYTF; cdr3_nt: TGTGCCACCAGCAGAGATCAGGAAGCAGGAGTCGGAAGAGGCTACACCTTC
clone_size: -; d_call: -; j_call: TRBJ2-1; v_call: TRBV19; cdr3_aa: CASSIGLPSDEQFF; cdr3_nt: TGTGCCAGTAGTATAGGCCTACCAAGTGATGAGCAGTTCTTC
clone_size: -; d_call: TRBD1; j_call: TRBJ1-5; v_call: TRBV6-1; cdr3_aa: CASTDRGNQPQHF; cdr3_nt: TGTGCCAGCACGGACAGGGGCAATCAGCCCCAGCATTTT
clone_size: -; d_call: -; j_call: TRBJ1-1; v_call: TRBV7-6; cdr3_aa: CASSLYRADTEAFF; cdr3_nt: TGTGCCAGCAGCTTATACAGGGCGGACACTGAAGCTTTCTTT
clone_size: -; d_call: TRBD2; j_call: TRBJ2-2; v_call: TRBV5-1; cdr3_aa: CASSVGIAGVVGELFF; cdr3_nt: TGCGCCAGCAGCGTTGGGATAGCGGGAGTCGTCGGGGAGCTGTTTTTT
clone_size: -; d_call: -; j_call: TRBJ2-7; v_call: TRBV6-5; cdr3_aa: CASSLYTGNYEQYF; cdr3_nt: TGTGCCAGCAGCCTTTATACAGGGAACTACGAGCAGTACTTC
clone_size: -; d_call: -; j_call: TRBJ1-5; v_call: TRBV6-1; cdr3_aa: CASSEGDTGQPQHF; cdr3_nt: TGTGCCAGCAGTGAGGGGGACACCGGTCAGCCCCAGCATTTT
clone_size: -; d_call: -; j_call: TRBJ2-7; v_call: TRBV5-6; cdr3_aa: CASSLAWGTYEQYF; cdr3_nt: TGTGCCAGCAGCTTGGCCTGGGGGACCTACGAGCAGTACTTC
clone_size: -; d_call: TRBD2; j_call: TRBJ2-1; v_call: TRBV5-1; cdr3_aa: CASSGGPSGMGNEQFF; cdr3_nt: TGCGCCAGCAGCGGGGGGCCTAGCGGGATGGGCAATGAGCAGTTCTTC
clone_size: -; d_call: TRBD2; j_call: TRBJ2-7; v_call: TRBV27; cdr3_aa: CASKSGMYYEQYF; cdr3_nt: TGTGCCAGCAAAAGCGGGATGTACTACGAGCAGTACTTC
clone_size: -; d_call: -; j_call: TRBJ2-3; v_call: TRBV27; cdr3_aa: CASTLIGEDTQYF; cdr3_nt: TGTGCCAGCACCCTTATCGGGGAGGATACGCAGTATTTT
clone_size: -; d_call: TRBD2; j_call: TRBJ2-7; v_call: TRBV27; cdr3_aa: CASSWRENYEQYF; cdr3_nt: TGTGCCAGCAGTTGGCGGGAGAACTACGAGCAGTACTTC
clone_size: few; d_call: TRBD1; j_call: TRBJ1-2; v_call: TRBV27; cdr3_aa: CASSWGQGARSGYTF; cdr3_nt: TGTGCCAGCAGTTGGGGACAGGGGGCGCGAAGTGGCTACACCTTC
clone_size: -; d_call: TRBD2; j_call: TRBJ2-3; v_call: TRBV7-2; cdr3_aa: CASSLVGSGGFTDTQYF; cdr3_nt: TGTGCCAGCAGCTTAGTCGGCTCGGGGGGATTCACAGATACGCAGTATTTT
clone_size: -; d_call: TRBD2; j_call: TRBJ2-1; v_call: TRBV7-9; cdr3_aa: CASSADSGSTMDEQFF; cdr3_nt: TGTGCCAGCAGCGCCGATAGCGGGAGCACGATGGATGAGCAGTTCTTC
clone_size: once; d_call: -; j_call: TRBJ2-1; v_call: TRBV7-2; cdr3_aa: CASSESPDYYNEQFF; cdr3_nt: TGTGCCAGCAGCGAATCCCCGGACTACTACAATGAGCAGTTCTTC